The entry that follows covers one T cell receptor (beta chain) sequence. The data stem from a study of blood T cell repertoires in COVID-19. Germline CDR1 and CDR2: MNHEY and SMNVEV (reference sequence). The CDR3 has 15 residues. V was shortened by 6 bases and J by 7 bases, with 19 bases between the two germline ends. Sequencing used immunoSEQ multiplex PCR; TCRdb keeps in-frame clones, though not all of them. In the table there are hundreds of thousands of clones, roughly nine tenths of which are singletons. The rearrangement links TRBV27 to TRBJ2-1, with a possible D match to TRBD2 (6 bases). The sample comprised PBMCs or T cells enriched from blood (not recorded which). The clonotype was recovered from a man aged 25-45 years who had recovered from COVID-19. Here the CDR3 DNA reads TGTGCCAGCAGGCCCACCATGGGGGGAAATAATGAGCAGTTCTTC. Protein: CASRPTMGGNNEQFF.